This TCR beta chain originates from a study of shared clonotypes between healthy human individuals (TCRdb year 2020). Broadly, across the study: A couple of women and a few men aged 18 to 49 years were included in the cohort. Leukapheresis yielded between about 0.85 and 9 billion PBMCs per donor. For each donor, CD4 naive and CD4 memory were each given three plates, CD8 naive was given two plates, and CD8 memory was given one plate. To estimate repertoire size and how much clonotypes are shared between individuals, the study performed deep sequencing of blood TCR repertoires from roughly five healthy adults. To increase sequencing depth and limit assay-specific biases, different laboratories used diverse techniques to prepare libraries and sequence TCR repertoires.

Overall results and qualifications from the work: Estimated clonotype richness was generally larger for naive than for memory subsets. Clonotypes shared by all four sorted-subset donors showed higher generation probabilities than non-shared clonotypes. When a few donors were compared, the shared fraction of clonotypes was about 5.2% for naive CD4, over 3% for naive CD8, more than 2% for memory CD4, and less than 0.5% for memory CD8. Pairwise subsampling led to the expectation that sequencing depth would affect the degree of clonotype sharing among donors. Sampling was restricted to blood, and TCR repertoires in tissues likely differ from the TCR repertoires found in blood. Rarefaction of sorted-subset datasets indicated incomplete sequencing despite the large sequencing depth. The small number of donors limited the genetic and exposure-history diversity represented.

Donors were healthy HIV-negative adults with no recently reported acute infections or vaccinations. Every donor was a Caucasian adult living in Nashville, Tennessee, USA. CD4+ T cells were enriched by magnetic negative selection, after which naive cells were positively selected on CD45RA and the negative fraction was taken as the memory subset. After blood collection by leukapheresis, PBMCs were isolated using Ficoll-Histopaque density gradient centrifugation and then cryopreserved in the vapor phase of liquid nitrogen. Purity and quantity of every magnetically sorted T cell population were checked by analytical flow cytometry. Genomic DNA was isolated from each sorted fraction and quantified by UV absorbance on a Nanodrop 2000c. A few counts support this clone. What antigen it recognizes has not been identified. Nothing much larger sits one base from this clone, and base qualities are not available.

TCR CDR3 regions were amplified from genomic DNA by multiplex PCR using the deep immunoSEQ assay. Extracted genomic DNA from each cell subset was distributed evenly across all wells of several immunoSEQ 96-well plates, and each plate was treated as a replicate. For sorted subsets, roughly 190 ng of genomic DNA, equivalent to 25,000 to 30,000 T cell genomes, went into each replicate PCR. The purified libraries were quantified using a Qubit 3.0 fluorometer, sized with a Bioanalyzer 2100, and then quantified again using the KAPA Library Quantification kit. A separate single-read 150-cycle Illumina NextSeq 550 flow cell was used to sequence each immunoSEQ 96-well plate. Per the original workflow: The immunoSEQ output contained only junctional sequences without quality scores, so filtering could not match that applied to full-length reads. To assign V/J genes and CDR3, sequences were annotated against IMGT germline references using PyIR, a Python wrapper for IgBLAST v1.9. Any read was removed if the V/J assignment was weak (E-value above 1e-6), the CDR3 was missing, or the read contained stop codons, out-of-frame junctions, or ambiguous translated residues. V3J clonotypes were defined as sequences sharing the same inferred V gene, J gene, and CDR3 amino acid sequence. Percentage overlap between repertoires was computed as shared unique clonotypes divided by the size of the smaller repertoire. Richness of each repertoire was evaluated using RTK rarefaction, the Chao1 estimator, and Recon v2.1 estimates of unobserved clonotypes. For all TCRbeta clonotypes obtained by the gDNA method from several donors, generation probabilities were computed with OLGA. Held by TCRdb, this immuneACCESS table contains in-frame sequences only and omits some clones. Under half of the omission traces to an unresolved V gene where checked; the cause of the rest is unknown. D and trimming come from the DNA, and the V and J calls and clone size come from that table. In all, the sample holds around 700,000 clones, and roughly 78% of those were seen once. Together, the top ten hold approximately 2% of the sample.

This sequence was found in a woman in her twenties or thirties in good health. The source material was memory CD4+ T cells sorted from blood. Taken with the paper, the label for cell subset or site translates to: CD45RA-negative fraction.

The bases read TGTGCCAGCAGTGTCCCCGGACAGGGCGGGACAGCTTTCTTT. The encoded protein is CASSVPGQGGTAFF. The rearrangement combines TRBV27 with TRBJ1-1; 8 of the junction bases match TRBD1. Compared with germline, V lacks 5 bases and J lacks 10 bases; bases without a gene match: 12. Looking up the germline V gene (reference sequence) yields CDR1 MNHEY and CDR2 SMNVEV. The CDR3 starts with the cysteine, ends with the phenylalanine, and has 14 residues. Only CDR3 DNA is held: 42 bases, read in frame from base 1.